This T cell receptor beta chain was recorded in a study of cytomegalovirus exposure and HLA in healthy donors. Overall study: Unique TCRs from HLA-typed donors, roughly 89 million of them, were held in an early data release.

Of note for this clone: The antigen is undetermined.

Amplification used 60 Vbeta primers and 13 Jbeta primers. Using immunoSEQ multiplex PCR, the repertoire was profiled, and TCRdb retains in-frame clones only, with some absent. Altogether about 140,000 clones are present, roughly 78% being singletons, with the ten largest covering about 3.2%. Points from the study as a whole: Common viral pathogens seemed to be connected with several of the most significant clusters, according to a later analysis. A cluster of highly shared sequence variants was likely a sequencing artifact. Many donors carried some public TCRs, although rarity characterized most TCR sequences.

The CDR3 totals 14 residues. The germline gives CDR1 SGDLS, CDR2 YYNGEE. The V gene lost 4 bases and the J gene lost 5 bases, with 15 bases spanning the gap. The TCR originated in a female donor in good health and CMV-seronegative. Specimen: PBMCs. The V gene is TRBV9, the J gene TRBJ1-1; D not resolved. DNA of the CDR3: TGTGCCAGCAGCCCGCGAGAGCTTGGTACTGAAGCTTTCTTT. Translation: CASSPRELGTEAFF.